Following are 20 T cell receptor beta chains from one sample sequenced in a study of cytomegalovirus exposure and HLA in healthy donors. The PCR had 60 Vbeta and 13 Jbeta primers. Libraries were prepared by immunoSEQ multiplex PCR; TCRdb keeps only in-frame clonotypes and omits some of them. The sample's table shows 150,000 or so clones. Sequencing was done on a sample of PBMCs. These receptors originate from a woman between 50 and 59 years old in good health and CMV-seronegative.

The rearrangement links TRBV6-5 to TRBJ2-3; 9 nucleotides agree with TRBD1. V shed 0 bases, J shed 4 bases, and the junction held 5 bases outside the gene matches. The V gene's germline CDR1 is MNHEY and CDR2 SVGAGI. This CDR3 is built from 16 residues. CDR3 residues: CASSYSRQGGPDTQYF. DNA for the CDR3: TGTGCCAGCAGTTACTCGAGACAGGGGGGACCAGATACGCAGTATTTT.

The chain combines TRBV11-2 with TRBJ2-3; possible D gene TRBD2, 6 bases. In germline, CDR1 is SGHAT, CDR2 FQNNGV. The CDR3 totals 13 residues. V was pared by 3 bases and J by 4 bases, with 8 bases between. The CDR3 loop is CASSFASADTQYF. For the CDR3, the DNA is TGTGCCAGCAGCTTTGCTAGCGCAGATACGCAGTATTTT.

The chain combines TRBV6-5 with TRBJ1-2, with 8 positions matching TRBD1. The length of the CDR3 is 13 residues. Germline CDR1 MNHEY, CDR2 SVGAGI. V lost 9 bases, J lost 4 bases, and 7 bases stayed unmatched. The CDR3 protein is CASRQGRVYGYTF. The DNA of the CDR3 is TGTGCCAGTAGACAGGGGAGGGTCTATGGCTACACCTTC.

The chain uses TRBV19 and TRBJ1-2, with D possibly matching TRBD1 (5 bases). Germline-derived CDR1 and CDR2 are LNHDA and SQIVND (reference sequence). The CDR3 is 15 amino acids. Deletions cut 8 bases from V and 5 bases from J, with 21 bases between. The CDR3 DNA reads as TGTGCCAGTGAGCCCTTCGGGGGGGAAGGTTATGGCTACACCTTC. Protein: CASEPFGGEGYGYTF.

The chain's CDR3 is CASSQGGEQYF. CDR3 DNA sequence: TGCGCCAGCAGCCAAGGGGGCGAGCAGTACTTC. This chain joins TRBV5-1 and TRBJ2-7; a weak D match, TRBD1 (6 bases). The CDR3 runs to 11 residues. Trimming removed 4 bases from V and 6 bases from J, with 8 bases in between. The germline gives CDR1 SGHRS, CDR2 YFSETQ.

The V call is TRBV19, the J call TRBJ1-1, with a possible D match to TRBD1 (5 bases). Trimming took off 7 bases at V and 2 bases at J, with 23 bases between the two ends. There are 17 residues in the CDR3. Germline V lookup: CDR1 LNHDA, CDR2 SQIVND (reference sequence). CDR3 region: CASTPGGPYSLNTEAFF. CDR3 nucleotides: TGTGCCAGTACCCCGGGGGGTCCTTACTCCCTTAACACTGAAGCTTTCTTT.

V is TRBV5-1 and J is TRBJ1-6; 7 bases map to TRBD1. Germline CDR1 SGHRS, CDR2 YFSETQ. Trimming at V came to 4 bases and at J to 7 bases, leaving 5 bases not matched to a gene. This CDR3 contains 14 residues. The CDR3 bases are TGCGCCAGCAGCATGGGACAGCAAAATTCACCCCTCCACTTT. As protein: CASSMGQQNSPLHF.

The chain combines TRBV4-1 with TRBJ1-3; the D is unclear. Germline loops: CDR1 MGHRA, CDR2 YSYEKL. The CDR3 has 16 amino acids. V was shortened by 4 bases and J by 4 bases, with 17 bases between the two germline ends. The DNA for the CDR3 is TGCGCCAGCAGCCGGTTAATATTGGCGGGGGGAAACACCATATATTTT. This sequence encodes CASSRLILAGGNTIYF.

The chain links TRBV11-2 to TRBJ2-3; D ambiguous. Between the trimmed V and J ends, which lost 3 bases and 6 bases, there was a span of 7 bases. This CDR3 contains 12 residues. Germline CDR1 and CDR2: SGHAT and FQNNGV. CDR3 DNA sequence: TGTGCCAGCAGCTTGTACCGGGATACGCAGTATTTT. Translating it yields CASSLYRDTQYF.

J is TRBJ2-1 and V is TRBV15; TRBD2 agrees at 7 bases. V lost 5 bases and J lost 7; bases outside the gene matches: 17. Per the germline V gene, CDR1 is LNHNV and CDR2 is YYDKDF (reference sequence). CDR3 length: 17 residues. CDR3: CATSSRGRGELGNEQFF. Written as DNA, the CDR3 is TGTGCCACCAGCTCAAGAGGCCGGGGGGAGCTGGGTAATGAGCAGTTCTTC. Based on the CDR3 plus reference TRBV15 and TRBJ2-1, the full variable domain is DAMVIQNPRYQVTQFGKPVTLSCSQTLNHNVMYWYQQKSSQAPKLLFHYYDKDFNNEADTPDNFQSRRPNTSFCFLDIRSPGLGDTAMYLCATSSRGRGELGNEQFFGPGTRLTVL.

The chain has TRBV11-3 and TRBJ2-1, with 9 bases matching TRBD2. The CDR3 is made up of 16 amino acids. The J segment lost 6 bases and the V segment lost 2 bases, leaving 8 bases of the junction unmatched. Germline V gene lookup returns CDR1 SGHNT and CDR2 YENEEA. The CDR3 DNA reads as TGTGCCAGCAGCTTAACCCGGGCTAGCGGGGTCAATGAGCAGTTCTTC. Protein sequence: CASSLTRASGVNEQFF.

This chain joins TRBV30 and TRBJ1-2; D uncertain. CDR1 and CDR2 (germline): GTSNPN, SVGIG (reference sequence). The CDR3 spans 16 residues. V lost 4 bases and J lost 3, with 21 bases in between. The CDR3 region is CAWTRMGAYRHYGYTF. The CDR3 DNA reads TGTGCCTGGACTCGAATGGGCGCCTACCGTCACTATGGCTACACCTTC.

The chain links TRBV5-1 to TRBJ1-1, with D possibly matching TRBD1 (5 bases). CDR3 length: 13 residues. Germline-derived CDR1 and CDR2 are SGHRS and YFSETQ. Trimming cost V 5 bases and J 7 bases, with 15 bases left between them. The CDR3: CASRMDGDYEAFF. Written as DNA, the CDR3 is TGCGCCAGCAGGATGGACGGGGACTATGAAGCTTTCTTT.

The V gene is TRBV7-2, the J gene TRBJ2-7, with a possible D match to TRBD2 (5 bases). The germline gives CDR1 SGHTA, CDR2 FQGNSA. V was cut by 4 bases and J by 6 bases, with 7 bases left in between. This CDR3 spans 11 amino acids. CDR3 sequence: CASSSAGEQYF. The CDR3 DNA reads TGTGCCAGCAGCTCGGCGGGCGAGCAGTACTTC.

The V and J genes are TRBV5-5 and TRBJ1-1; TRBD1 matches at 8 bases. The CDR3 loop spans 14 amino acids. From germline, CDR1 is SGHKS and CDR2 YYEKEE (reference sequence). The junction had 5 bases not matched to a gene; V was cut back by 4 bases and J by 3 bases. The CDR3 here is CASSPGQGDTEAFF. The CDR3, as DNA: TGTGCCAGCAGCCCCGGACAGGGCGACACTGAAGCTTTCTTT.

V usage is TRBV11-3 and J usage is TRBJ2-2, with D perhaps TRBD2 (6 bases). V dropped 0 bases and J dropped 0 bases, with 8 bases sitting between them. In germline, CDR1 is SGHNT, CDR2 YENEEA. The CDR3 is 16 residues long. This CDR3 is CASSLDSGTNTGELFF. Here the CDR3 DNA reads TGTGCCAGCAGCTTAGATAGCGGCACGAACACCGGGGAGCTGTTTTTT.

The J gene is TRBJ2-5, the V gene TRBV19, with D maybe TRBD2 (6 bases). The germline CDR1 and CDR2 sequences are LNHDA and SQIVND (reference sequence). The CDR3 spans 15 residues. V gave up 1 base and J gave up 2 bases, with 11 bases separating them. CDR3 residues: CASSIVGLPQETQYF. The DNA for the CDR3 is TGTGCCAGTAGTATAGTGGGACTCCCACAAGAGACCCAGTACTTC.

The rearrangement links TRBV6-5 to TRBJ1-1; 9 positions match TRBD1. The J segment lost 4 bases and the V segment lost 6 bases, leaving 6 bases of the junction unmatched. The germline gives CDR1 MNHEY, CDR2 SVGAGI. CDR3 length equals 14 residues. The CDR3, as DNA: TGTGCCAGCAGCTGGACAGGGGAGAGCACTGAAGCTTTCTTT. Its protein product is CASSWTGESTEAFF.

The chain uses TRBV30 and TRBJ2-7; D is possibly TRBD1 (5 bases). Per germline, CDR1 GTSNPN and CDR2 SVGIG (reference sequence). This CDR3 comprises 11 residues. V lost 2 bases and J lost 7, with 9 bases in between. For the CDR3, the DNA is TGTGCCTGGAGTCCAGGGTGGGAGCAGTACTTC. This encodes CAWSPGWEQYF.

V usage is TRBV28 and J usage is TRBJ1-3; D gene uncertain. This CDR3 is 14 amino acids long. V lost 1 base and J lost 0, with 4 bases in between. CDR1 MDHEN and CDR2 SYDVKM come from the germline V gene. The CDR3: CASSLYNSGNTIYF. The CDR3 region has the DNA TGTGCCAGCAGTTTATATAACTCTGGAAACACCATATATTTT.